These 21 T cell receptor beta chains were sequenced from one sample in a study of neurological immune-mediated disorders. TCRdb fed the 5' RACE reads into MiXCR, producing one record per CDR3 protein. The table has under 90,000 distinct CDR3 sequences, 3% to 4% seen once; the top ten hold roughly 2.9%. The material sequenced was PBMCs. The receptors derive from a woman in her 50s with multiple sclerosis.

This clonotype was seen at least ten times. V gene TRBV9 combines with J gene TRBJ2-1; TRBD1 matches at 7 bases. The germline CDR1 and CDR2 sequences are SGDLS and YYNGEE. V shed 0 bases, J shed 4 bases, and the junction held 4 bases outside the gene matches. This CDR3 is built from 15 residues. The CDR3 DNA follows: TGTGCCAGCAGCGTAGAAGGGGGCACTTACAATGAGCAGTTCTTC. Translating it yields CASSVEGGTYNEQFF.

This clonotype was seen many times. The V and J genes are TRBV3-1 and TRBJ2-4, with TRBD1 matching 11 bases. The CDR3 contains 17 residues. The V gene's germline CDR1 is LGHDT and CDR2 YNNKEL (reference sequence). The junction had 4 bases not matched to a gene; V was cut back by 2 bases and J by 1 base. The CDR3 is CASSQHGQGAAKNIQYF. Written as DNA, the CDR3 is TGTGCCAGCAGCCAACACGGACAGGGGGCGGCCAAAAACATTCAGTACTTC.

This clonotype was detected many times. V and J are TRBV5-6 and TRBJ2-1; D is uncertain. The ends were cut back, 5 bases at V and 0 bases at J, with 12 bases in the middle. Germline loops: CDR1 SGHDT, CDR2 YYEEEE. The length of the CDR3 is 15 residues. This CDR3 is CASRTWNSSYNEQFF. The CDR3 DNA reads as TGTGCCAGCAGGACGTGGAATAGCTCCTACAATGAGCAGTTCTTC. The variable domain in full, with the rest retrieved from reference TRBV5-6 and TRBJ2-1, is DAGVTQSPTHLIKTRGQQVTLRCSPKSGHDTVSWYQQALGQGPQFIFQYYEEEERQRGNFPDRFSGHQFPNYSSELNVNALLLGDSALYLCASRTWNSSYNEQFFGPGTRLTVL.

This clonotype was detected ten times or more. An end of the junction does not agree with germline; a read error may underlie this. The rearrangement joins TRBV7-7 to TRBJ2-5; TRBD2 might be the D (5 bases). The germline V gene has CDR1 SSHAT and CDR2 FNYEAQ (reference sequence). The CDR3 covers 15 residues. The CDR3 DNA is TGTGCTAGCAGCTCTGGACGGACTTACCAAGAGACCCAGTACTTC. Amino acids: CASSSGRTYQETQYF.

A note on this clonotype: This may arise from a read error, as a much more abundant clone is one base away. This chain connects TRBV6-5 to TRBJ1-5; D not resolved. Germline lookup yields CDR1 MNHEY and CDR2 SVGAGI. The CDR3 totals 15 residues. Trimming took off 10 bases at V and 1 base at J, with 17 bases between the two ends. For the CDR3, the DNA is TGTGCCAACAGCCCCTCGTGGTCAAGCAATCAGCCCCAGCATTTT. Its translation: CANSPSWSSNQPQHF.

This clonotype was found many times. The rearrangement joins TRBV12-3 or TRBV12-4 to TRBJ2-2, with TRBD1 as a possible D gene (6 bases). Trimming cost V 3 bases and J 6 bases, with 14 bases left between them. The CDR3 totals 15 residues. This CDR3 is CASSLYLPGAGELFF. For the CDR3, the DNA is TGTGCCAGCAGTTTGTACTTACCAGGGGCCGGGGAGCTGTTTTTT.

This clonotype has ten or more counts. The rearrangement joins TRBV9 to TRBJ1-3; TRBD1 is a possible D gene (5 bases). Germline V gene data show CDR1 as SGDLS and CDR2 as YYNGEE. This CDR3 comprises 14 residues. V was clipped by 4 bases and J by 1 base, with 9 bases between them. The CDR3 spells CASSSGGSGNTIYF. In DNA form, the CDR3 reads TGTGCCAGCAGCTCCGGGGGGTCTGGAAACACCATATATTTT.

In this sample, this clonotype turned up many times. The chain joins TRBV25-1 to TRBJ2-2; the D is unclear. Germline V gives CDR1 MGHDK, CDR2 SYGVNS. This CDR3 comprises 16 residues. V was pared by 1 base and J by 1 base, with 10 bases between. As DNA, the CDR3 is TGTGCCAGCAGTGAATTGAAACAGCTGAACACCGGGGAGCTGTTTTTT. This sequence encodes CASSELKQLNTGELFF. The variable domain in full, with the rest retrieved from reference TRBV25-1 and TRBJ2-2, is EADIYQTPRYLVIGTGKKITLECSQTMGHDKMYWYQQDPGMELHLIHYSYGVNSTEKGDLSSESTVSRIRTEHFPLTLESARPSHTSQYLCASSELKQLNTGELFFGEGSRLTVL.

Concerning this clonotype: This sequence may be a read error, since a much larger clone differs from it by one base. The CDR3, as DNA: TGCGCCAGCAACAACACCGGGACAGAATACGAGCAGTACTTC. Translating it yields CASNNTGTEYEQYF. This chain links TRBV5-1 with TRBJ2-7, with 7 positions matching TRBD1. CDR1 SGHRS and CDR2 YFSETQ come from the germline V gene. Losses at the gene ends were 6 bases for V and 4 bases for J; bases not matched to a gene: 10. The CDR3 is made up of 14 amino acids.

This clonotype was counted at least ten times. The rearrangement uses TRBV7-2 and TRBJ2-5; 14 nucleotides match TRBD2. CDR1 is SGHTA and CDR2 is FQGNSA in the germline V gene. V shed 5 bases and J 8 bases; nucleotides not matched to a gene: 4. This CDR3 region has 14 residues. Here the CDR3 DNA reads TGTGCCAGCAGCCCGGGACTAGCGGGGGTCACCCAGTACTTC. Translated: CASSPGLAGVTQYF.

This clonotype was recorded many times. J is TRBJ2-1 and V is TRBV27; no clear D gene. V lost 4 bases to trimming and J lost 6 bases, with 10 bases between them. Germline assignment: CDR1 MNHEY and CDR2 SMNVEV (reference sequence). CDR3 size: 13 residues. Written as DNA, the CDR3 is TGTGCCAGCAGTTACCCCCCCGGCAATGAGCAGTTCTTC. Its translation is CASSYPPGNEQFF.

This clonotype turned up a few times. The gene calls are TRBV20-1 and TRBJ2-5, with D unresolved. CDR3 length equals 13 residues. The germline CDR1 and CDR2 sequences are DFQATT and SNEGSKA (reference sequence). Trimming removed 2 bases from V and 4 bases from J, with 11 bases in between. Written as DNA, the CDR3 is TGCAGTGCTAGATCTATTACCACAGAGACCCAGTACTTC. Translating gives CSARSITTETQYF.

Comment on this clonotype: A much bigger clone sits one base away, suggesting this may be a read error. The chain joins TRBV27 to TRBJ2-4, with D perhaps given as TRBD1 or TRBD2 (7 bases each). With 4 bases removed from V and 10 bases from J, the gap between germline ends came to 17 bases. This CDR3 contains 14 residues. Germline CDR1 is MNHEY and CDR2 is SMNVEV (reference sequence). Written as DNA, the CDR3 is TGTGCCAGCAGTTCCAGCAGGGGGGGGAAAATTCAGTACTTC. Its protein product is CASSSSRGGKIQYF.

This clonotype was counted ten times or more. This chain uses TRBV20-1 with TRBJ2-5; tentative D call: TRBD2 (7 bases). Trimming cost V 3 bases and J 3 bases, with 14 bases left between them. The CDR3 has 14 residues. Per germline, CDR1 DFQATT and CDR2 SNEGSKA (reference sequence). CDR3 protein: CSASWGGPEETQYF. The CDR3 coding sequence is TGCAGTGCTAGTTGGGGGGGGCCGGAAGAGACCCAGTACTTC.

The J gene is TRBJ2-2, the V gene TRBV12-3 or TRBV12-4, with 13 bases identical to TRBD2. With 6 bases clipped from V and 4 bases from J, the junction kept 5 bases outside the gene matches. The CDR3 runs 16 residues. The DNA of the CDR3 is TGTGCCAGCAGCCGTACTAGCGGGGGGGCCACCGGGGAGCTGTTTTTT. It codes for CASSRTSGGATGELFF.

Ten or more counts support this clonotype. J is TRBJ2-1 and V is TRBV5-1, with D uncertain. CDR3 length equals 11 residues. Germline CDR1 is SGHRS and CDR2 is YFSETQ. V lost 4 bases, J lost 10 bases, and 9 bases lay in between. The CDR3 sequence is CASSKALEQFF. The CDR3 region has the DNA TGCGCCAGCAGCAAAGCTTTAGAGCAGTTCTTC.

This clonotype was found many times. This rearrangement joins TRBV19 to TRBJ1-2; TRBD1 aligns across 7 bases. The germline V gene has CDR1 LNHDA and CDR2 SQIVND (reference sequence). With V trimmed by 6 bases and J by 8 bases, 15 bases remained unmatched. CDR3 length: 15 residues. Here the CDR3 reads CASSPPWEGAKGYTF. The CDR3 DNA sequence: TGTGCCAGTAGCCCCCCCTGGGAGGGGGCTAAGGGCTACACCTTC.

This clonotype was observed at least ten times. The chain joins TRBV12-3 or TRBV12-4 to TRBJ2-2, with 12 bases identical to TRBD2. V shed 5 bases, J shed 5 bases, and the junction held 6 bases outside the gene matches. This CDR3 contains 16 residues. The CDR3: CASSPLAGGRTGELFF. The CDR3, as DNA: TGTGCCAGCAGTCCCCTAGCGGGGGGGCGAACCGGGGAGCTGTTTTTT.

This clonotype was picked up many times. The chain combines TRBV7-8 with TRBJ2-7, with 10 bases identical to TRBD1. Germline lookup yields CDR1 SGHVS and CDR2 FQNEAQ. The CDR3 totals 17 residues. The ends lost 5 bases at V and 3 bases at J; junction bases unmatched: 13. CDR3 region: CASSEGIRQGAFYEQYF. In DNA form, the CDR3 reads TGTGCCAGCAGCGAGGGGATCAGACAGGGGGCTTTCTACGAGCAGTACTTC.

The V and J genes are TRBV10-3 and TRBJ1-5, with D unclear. In germline, CDR1 is ENHRY, CDR2 SYGVKD. Trimming pared 0 bases from V and 7 bases from J, leaving 16 bases between. The CDR3 sequence is 16 residues long. The CDR3 nucleotides are TGTGCCATCAGTGAGTCGAGCGGACCCCCGGACCAGCCCCAGCATTTT. Protein sequence: CAISESSGPPDQPQHF.

This clonotype was counted ten times or more. The CDR3 spells CSASPGGHEQFF. The CDR3 nucleotides are TGCAGTGCTAGCCCGGGGGGGCATGAGCAGTTCTTC. The genes are TRBV20-1 and TRBJ2-1; 8 bases match TRBD2. V was clipped by 3 bases and J by 8 bases; unmatched bases: 3. This CDR3 contains 12 residues. CDR1 and CDR2 (germline): DFQATT, SNEGSKA (reference sequence).